This T cell receptor beta chain was sequenced for a study of regulatory T cells in long-lasting Graves disease. The time point is: newly diagnosed GD, antithyroid drugs for less than 3 months. With RNA extracted from PBMCs as input, the TCR library was made. This clonotype was detected many times. Investigators prepared the TCR beta libraries by applying iRepertoire HTBI primers and Arm-PCR of CDR3 regions. Using its own MiXCR run on the multiplex PCR reads, TCRdb lists one record per CDR3 protein. Altogether more than 400,000 distinct CDR3 sequences are present, about 15% being singletons, with the ten largest covering about 11%. Another study also made use of these data, one on T cells in Graves' hyperthyroidism and ophthalmopathy. That report notes: No progression to ophthalmopathy during 18 months of follow-up defined stable disease. Hyperthyroidism patients were newly diagnosed, had disease duration under 2 months, and were aged 18 to 65 years. Clonotypes that were expanded in thyroid above 0.001 mostly appeared in blood too.

Source: peripheral blood mononuclear cells (PBMCs), taken at new diagnosis, from a patient treated with antithyroid drugs. The TCR comes from a woman between 25 and 40 years old with Graves disease.

The DNA for the CDR3 is TGTGCCAGCAGTTTGGGGGCAGCAAGCTCTAACTATGGCTACACCTTC. This sequence encodes CASSLGAASSNYGYTF. The genes are TRBV28 and TRBJ1-2; the D gene is possibly TRBD1 (6 bases). The germline CDR1 and CDR2 sequences are MDHEN and SYDVKM. This CDR3 region has 16 residues. The V and J ends lost 3 bases and 0 bases respectively, with 14 bases between them.